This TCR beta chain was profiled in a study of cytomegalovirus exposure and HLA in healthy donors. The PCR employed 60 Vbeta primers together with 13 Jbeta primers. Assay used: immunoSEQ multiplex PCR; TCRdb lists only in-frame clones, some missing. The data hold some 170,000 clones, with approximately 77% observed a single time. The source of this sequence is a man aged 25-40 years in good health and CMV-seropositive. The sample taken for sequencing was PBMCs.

This CDR3 reads CAWSVLAATQYF. CDR3 coding DNA: TGTGCCTGGAGTGTACTAGCGGCTACGCAGTATTTT. J is TRBJ2-3 and V is TRBV30; 8 bases fit TRBD2. Germline CDR1 is GTSNPN and CDR2 is SVGIG (reference sequence). The CDR3 has 12 residues. The V segment lost 0 bases and the J segment 8 bases; nucleotides outside the gene matches: 1.